This TCR beta chain comes out of a study of T cell responses to AZD1222 COVID-19 vaccine. Study summary: Combined were second doses at about 4 or about 12 weeks.

Findings and caveats of the study: At baseline, seropositivity was found in only six or seven AZD1222 recipients. Per reports, nearly half of all spike-specific TCRs target regions that are unmutated in variants.

The germline gives CDR1 SGHRS, CDR2 YFSETQ. V lost 4 bases to trimming and J lost 7 bases, with 17 bases between them. The CDR3 has 14 residues. Clones were read by immunoSEQ multiplex PCR, and TCRdb kept only the in-frame ones, dropping some. The data contain roughly 130,000 clones, 91% of them singletons. For this clone: What it binds is unknown.

This clonotype originated in an adult in good health. The sample here was peripheral blood, taken on day 0 of AZD1222 vaccination. V is TRBV5-1 and J is TRBJ1-2, with D possibly TRBD1 on 5 matching bases. CDR3 sequence reads: CASSHRTPGGGYTF. The CDR3 DNA reads as TGCGCCAGCAGCCACCGCACCCCGGGGGGTGGCTACACCTTC.